Each of the 9 T cell receptor beta chains below was sequenced from the same sample in a study of cytomegalovirus exposure and HLA in healthy donors. PCR primers comprised 60 Vbeta and 13 Jbeta primers. Profiled with immunoSEQ multiplex PCR; TCRdb holds only in-frame clones, not every one. The table lists approximately 38,000 clones. What was sequenced was PBMCs. The receptors stem from a man aged 25-45 years in good health and CMV-seronegative.

The J gene is TRBJ2-4, the V gene TRBV30; D is possibly TRBD2 (6 bases). The CDR3 runs 18 residues. The V end was cut by 0 bases, the J end by 2 bases, with 20 bases between. CDR1 GTSNPN and CDR2 SVGIG come from the germline V gene (reference sequence). The CDR3 is CAWSVRRLAYDPKNIQYF. CDR3 nucleotides: TGTGCCTGGAGTGTACGAAGGCTAGCGTATGACCCCAAAAACATTCAGTACTTC.

The CDR3 sequence is CASSYGDKEYGYTF. The CDR3 DNA sequence: TGTGCCAGCAGTTACGGGGACAAAGAGTATGGCTACACCTTC. V gene TRBV6-5 combines with J gene TRBJ1-2; weak D call: TRBD1 (6 bases). CDR1 is MNHEY and CDR2 is SVGAGI in the germline V gene. This CDR3 contains 14 residues. The V gene lost 2 bases and the J gene lost 5 bases, with 12 bases spanning the gap.

V gene TRBV7-6 combines with J gene TRBJ2-7; tentative D call: TRBD2 (5 bases). The CDR3 is made up of 14 amino acids. The V end lost 5 bases, the J end lost 3 bases, and 14 bases lay between the germline ends. CDR1 SGHVS and CDR2 FNYEAQ come from the germline V gene. The CDR3 DNA sequence: TGTGCCAGCAGCCCGCATGAGCGGCTCTACGAGCAGTACTTC. Amino acids: CASSPHERLYEQYF. The whole variable domain, remainder taken from reference TRBV7-6 and TRBJ2-7, is GAGVSQSPRYKVTKRGQDVALRCDPISGHVSLYWYRQALGQGPEFLTYFNYEAQQDKSGLPNDRFSAERPEGSISTLTIQRTEQRDSAMYRCASSPHERLYEQYFGPGTRLTVT.

The chain links TRBV4-3 to TRBJ2-7; 12 nucleotides line up with TRBD2. Germline CDR1 LGHNA, CDR2 YSLEER. The V segment lost 6 bases and the J segment 4 bases; nucleotides outside the gene matches: 7. This CDR3 region has 15 residues. CDR3 sequence: CASSPGLAGNYEQYF. The CDR3 DNA reads as TGCGCCAGCAGTCCGGGACTAGCGGGCAATTACGAGCAGTACTTC.

This rearrangement joins TRBV5-4 to TRBJ2-7; D is possibly TRBD2 (7 bases). From germline, CDR1 is SGHNT and CDR2 YYREEE (reference sequence). With 4 bases removed from V and 7 bases from J, the gap between germline ends came to 21 bases. The CDR3 sequence is 15 residues long. The CDR3 here is CASSLPEGGVREQYF. DNA for the CDR3: TGTGCCAGCAGCCTACCGGAGGGGGGGGTCAGGGAGCAGTACTTC.

The rearrangement uses TRBV18 and TRBJ1-6; the match to TRBD1 covers 10 bases. Germline trimming cut 3 bases from V and 11 bases from J; bases unmatched to any gene: 4. Germline V gene lookup returns CDR1 KGHSH and CDR2 LQKENI. This CDR3 contains 14 residues. The CDR3 is CASSPGTGDPPLHF. The DNA for the CDR3 is TGTGCCAGCTCACCCGGGACAGGGGACCCACCCCTCCACTTT. Supplemented by reference TRBV18 and TRBJ1-6, the full variable domain reads NAGVMQNPRHLVRRRGQEARLRCSPMKGHSHVYWYRQLPEEGLKFMVYLQKENIIDESGMPKERFSAEFPKEGPSILRIQQVVRGDSAAYFCASSPGTGDPPLHFGNGTRLTVT.

The rearrangement links TRBV7-6 to TRBJ1-1, with a tentative D call TRBD1 (5 bases). The germline V gene has CDR1 SGHVS and CDR2 FNYEAQ. V was cut by 5 bases and J by 3 bases, with 19 bases left in between. The CDR3 is 16 amino acids. This CDR3 is CASSSGQPRGDTEAFF. Written as DNA, the CDR3 is TGTGCCAGCAGCAGTGGACAACCCCGCGGGGACACTGAAGCTTTCTTT. The entire variable domain, with the rest obtained from reference TRBV7-6 and TRBJ1-1, is as follows: GAGVSQSPRYKVTKRGQDVALRCDPISGHVSLYWYRQALGQGPEFLTYFNYEAQQDKSGLPNDRFSAERPEGSISTLTIQRTEQRDSAMYRCASSSGQPRGDTEAFFGQGTRLTVV.

The chain combines TRBV11-1 with TRBJ1-2; TRBD1 is a possible D gene (5 bases). CDR1 and CDR2 from the germline V gene are SGHAT and FQDESV (reference sequence). The CDR3 loop spans 16 amino acids. Trimming took 5 bases from V and 0 from J, leaving 16 bases between them. CDR3 region: CASSPSDSRPNYGYTF. CDR3 coding DNA: TGTGCCAGCAGCCCGTCCGACAGCCGACCTAACTATGGCTACACCTTC.

This chain links TRBV30 with TRBJ2-7; the match to TRBD1 covers 9 bases. The V gene's germline CDR1 is GTSNPN and CDR2 SVGIG (reference sequence). The CDR3 is 16 amino acids. Unmatched junction bases numbered 6, after V lost 0 bases and J lost 0 bases. CDR3 nucleotides: TGTGCCTGGAGTGTACAAGACAGGGGGTTCTCCTACGAGCAGTACTTC. It specifies CAWSVQDRGFSYEQYF.